Ten or more counts support the clone carrying this TCR beta chain. These data come from a study of human T cells and chemical hapten exposure. Time point denoted: pre-sensitization, week 0. Documented treatment: therapeutic diphenylcyclopropenone sensitization with weekly scalp DPC. Each CDR3 protein is one row after TCRdb ran MiXCR on the RACE reads. In the table there are fewer than 300,000 distinct CDR3 sequences, around 7% of which are singletons. The receptor was isolated from a man in his late teens or twenties with alopecia areata. Some clones in this sample may be carry-over from other donors' samples. Sample: whole blood, taken in connection with sensitization to the hapten diphenylcyclopropenone (DPC).

As DNA, the CDR3 is TGTGCCAGCAGTGAATCGGTTTGGGGTGCAGATACGCAGTATTTT. Its translation: CASSESVWGADTQYF. This rearrangement joins TRBV6-1 to TRBJ2-3; D uncertain. In germline, CDR1 is MNHNS, CDR2 SASEGT. The length of the CDR3 is 15 residues. V was cut by 2 bases and J by 4 bases, with 13 bases left in between.